This T cell receptor beta chain was profiled in a study of CD8 T cells in ankylosing spondylitis. Overall study findings and caveats: A subset of motif variants has previously been described in the synovial fluid and blood of reactive arthritis. Reports say disease-linked clones showed up significantly more in matched ankylosing spondylitis synovial fluid.

A note on this clonotype: Its target is unknown.

In TCRdb, the 5' RACE reads were re-called with MiXCR into one record per CDR3 protein. The top ten hold about 6.8% of the sample, which has 240,000 or so distinct CDR3 sequences, roughly 10% seen once. Germline loops: CDR1 MNHNS, CDR2 SASEGT. V lost 6 bases and J 2 bases, leaving 14 bases between the germline ends. The CDR3 has 14 amino acids. The sequence was obtained from a male donor with ankylosing spondylitis or in good health (not recorded which). The chain is built from TRBV6-1 and TRBJ2-7; unclear D gene. The material sequenced was blood, either unsorted or a sorted T cell fraction (not recorded which). CDR3 region: CASSPRSDPYEQYF. In nucleotides, the CDR3 is TGTGCCAGCAGCCCCCGCAGCGATCCCTACGAGCAGTACTTC.